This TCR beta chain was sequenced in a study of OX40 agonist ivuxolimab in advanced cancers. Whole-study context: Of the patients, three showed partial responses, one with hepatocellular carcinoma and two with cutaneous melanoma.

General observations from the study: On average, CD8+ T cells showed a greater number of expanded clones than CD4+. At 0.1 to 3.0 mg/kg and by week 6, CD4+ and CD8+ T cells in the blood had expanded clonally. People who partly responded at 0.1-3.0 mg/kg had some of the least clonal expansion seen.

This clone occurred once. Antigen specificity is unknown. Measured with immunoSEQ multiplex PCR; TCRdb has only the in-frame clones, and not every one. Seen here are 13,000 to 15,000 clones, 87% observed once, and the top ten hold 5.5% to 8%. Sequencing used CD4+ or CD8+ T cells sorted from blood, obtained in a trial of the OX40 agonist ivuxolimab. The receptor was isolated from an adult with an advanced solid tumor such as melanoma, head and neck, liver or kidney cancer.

The CDR3 nucleotides are TGCAGCGTTGCCGGTGGCGGGGGGAGTGGCACAGATACGCAGTATTTT. Encoded protein: CSVAGGGGSGTDTQYF. The chain links TRBV29-1 to TRBJ2-3; 8 nucleotides line up with TRBD2. V gave up 4 bases and J gave up 1 base; unmatched junction bases: 10. The CDR3 contains 16 residues. Germline V gene sequence: CDR1 SQVTM, CDR2 ANQGSEA.